Presented here are 17 T cell receptor beta chains from one specimen sequenced in a study of cytomegalovirus exposure and HLA in healthy donors. PCR primers comprised 60 Vbeta and 13 Jbeta primers. Repertoires were generated with immunoSEQ multiplex PCR, while TCRdb's copy carries only in-frame clones and drops some. Its table records over 50,000 clones. Sequenced: PBMCs. These receptor sequences come from a man in his fifties in good health and CMV-seropositive.

The rearrangement links TRBV18 to TRBJ1-1, with a tentative D call TRBD1 (5 bases). Germline CDR1 and CDR2: KGHSH and LQKENI. Trimming took 2 bases from V and 8 from J, leaving 9 bases between them. The CDR3 has 12 amino acids. CDR3: CASSPRRGEAFF. In nucleotides, the CDR3 is TGTGCCAGCTCACCAAGAAGGGGCGAAGCTTTCTTT. Complete variable domain (other parts from reference TRBV18 and TRBJ1-1): NAGVMQNPRHLVRRRGQEARLRCSPMKGHSHVYWYRQLPEEGLKFMVYLQKENIIDESGMPKERFSAEFPKEGPSILRIQQVVRGDSAAYFCASSPRRGEAFFGQGTRLTVV.

The gene calls are TRBV13 and TRBJ1-2, with 9 bases fitting TRBD1. Germline V lookup: CDR1 PRHDT, CDR2 FYEKMQ (reference sequence). V trimming: 4 bases; J trimming: 8 bases; junction bases outside the gene matches: 5. The CDR3 covers 13 residues. CDR3 sequence: CASSSQDRGGYTF. The CDR3 nucleotides are TGTGCCAGCAGCTCCCAGGACAGGGGCGGCTACACCTTC.

This chain links TRBV19 with TRBJ1-1; 7 positions match TRBD1. CDR1 and CDR2 (germline): LNHDA, SQIVND (reference sequence). The V and J ends lost 4 bases and 1 base, in that order; junction bases with no gene match: 3. CDR3 length: 14 residues. CDR3 loop: CASSTRTGNTEAFF. The CDR3 coding sequence is TGTGCCAGTAGTACCCGGACAGGGAACACTGAAGCTTTCTTT.

The V and J genes are TRBV5-1 and TRBJ2-3, with TRBD2 matching over 8 bases. V gave up 4 bases and J gave up 8 bases; unmatched junction bases: 18. The germline CDR1 and CDR2 sequences are SGHRS and YFSETQ. The CDR3 is made up of 17 amino acids. CDR3 nucleotide sequence: TGCGCCAGCAGCGCCAGGGAGAGCGGGGGTCCCCACCGTACGCAGTATTTT. Translation: CASSARESGGPHRTQYF.

The V and J genes are TRBV7-2 and TRBJ2-7, with 7 nucleotides matching TRBD2. J gave up 2 bases and V 5 bases, and 6 bases lay outside the gene matches. Per germline, CDR1 SGHTA and CDR2 FQGNSA. The CDR3 sequence is 14 residues long. The chain's CDR3 is CASSPYGGTYEQYF. For the CDR3, the DNA is TGTGCCAGCAGCCCATACGGGGGGACCTACGAGCAGTACTTC.

This chain links TRBV7-8 with TRBJ1-5; TRBD1 agrees at 8 bases. Losses at the gene ends were 3 bases for V and 5 bases for J; bases not matched to a gene: 3. CDR1 is SGHVS and CDR2 is FQNEAQ in the germline V gene. This CDR3 is 14 amino acids long. In DNA form, the CDR3 reads TGTGCCAGCAGCTTGAGGGACAGGTATCAGCCCCAGCATTTT. Protein sequence: CASSLRDRYQPQHF.

The chain joins TRBV2 to TRBJ2-7; 9 nucleotides line up with TRBD1. The CDR3 runs 14 residues. Germline assignment: CDR1 SNHLY and CDR2 FYNNEI. Trimming cost V 6 bases and J 0 bases; bases outside gene matches: 3. In DNA form, the CDR3 reads TGTGCCAGCAGATTGACAGGGGGCTCCTACGAGCAGTACTTC. The encoded protein is CASRLTGGSYEQYF.

Remarks on this clone: At one of its ends the junction is not consistent with the germline gene, which may arise from a read error. V is TRBV18 and J is TRBJ2-3; no reliable D call. The CDR3 runs 12 residues. Per the germline V gene, CDR1 is KGHSH and CDR2 is LQKENI. The CDR3 nucleotides read TGTGCCAGCTCTCTTAGCAGAGATACGCAGTATTTT. It codes for CASSLSRDTQYF.

The gene calls are TRBV30 and TRBJ1-1, with 8 bases identical to TRBD1. The CDR3 is 12 amino acids. Germline CDR1 GTSNPN, CDR2 SVGIG (reference sequence). Trimming removed 5 bases from V and 3 bases from J; junction bases left unmatched: 2. This CDR3 is CAWGQGDTEAFF. CDR3 coding DNA: TGTGCCTGGGGACAGGGTGACACTGAAGCTTTCTTT.

The V gene is TRBV5-6, the J gene TRBJ1-2; no reliable D call. The CDR3 contains 14 residues. CDR1 and CDR2 from the germline V gene are SGHDT and YYEEEE. V gave up 3 bases and J gave up 6 bases, with 15 bases separating them. The CDR3 region has the DNA TGTGCCAGCAGCTCTTGGTGGGCCCCAAATGGCTACACCTTC. This sequence encodes CASSSWWAPNGYTF.

This chain joins TRBV5-4 and TRBJ1-1, with a tentative D call TRBD1 (5 bases). Trimming took 2 bases from V and 1 from J, leaving 9 bases between them. Looked up from germline, CDR1 is SGHNT and CDR2 is YYREEE (reference sequence). The CDR3 has 14 residues. This chain's CDR3 is CASSFGQRNTEAFF. In nucleotides, the CDR3 is TGTGCCAGCAGCTTCGGACAAAGGAACACTGAAGCTTTCTTT.

The rearrangement links TRBV7-3 to TRBJ2-7; 10 bases agree with TRBD2. V was clipped by 5 bases and J by 6 bases; unmatched bases: 13. Germline loops: CDR1 SGHTA, CDR2 FQGTGA. The CDR3 is 16 amino acids. This CDR3 is CASSPGLASYPSEQYF. CDR3 in DNA: TGTGCCAGCAGCCCGGGACTAGCGTCCTACCCCTCCGAGCAGTACTTC.

The CDR3 loop reads CASSRSGGEGREEQYF. Here the CDR3 DNA reads TGCGCCAGCAGCCGCTCTGGGGGGGAGGGCCGGGAGGAGCAGTACTTC. The J gene is TRBJ2-7, the V gene TRBV5-1; TRBD2 matches at 7 bases. The germline gives CDR1 SGHRS, CDR2 YFSETQ. V shed 4 bases and J 7 bases; nucleotides not matched to a gene: 17. This CDR3 region has 16 residues.

The CDR3 bases are TGTGCCAGCAGCGACTGGGGGGGGGATAAGACCCAGTACTTC. It is translated as CASSDWGGDKTQYF. The V gene is TRBV7-8, the J gene TRBJ2-5; 7 bases map to TRBD2. Germline loops: CDR1 SGHVS, CDR2 FQNEAQ. V dropped 5 bases and J dropped 6; count of bases not matched to a gene: 9. The CDR3 runs 14 residues.

The gene calls are TRBV7-9 and TRBJ2-4, with TRBD1 matching 9 bases. CDR3 length: 15 residues. Trimming at V came to 5 bases and at J to 5 bases, leaving 7 bases not matched to a gene. Germline V gives CDR1 SEHNR, CDR2 FQNEAQ (reference sequence). CDR3 protein: CASSATGGWENIQYF. For the CDR3, the DNA is TGTGCCAGCAGCGCGACAGGGGGGTGGGAAAACATTCAGTACTTC.

The rearrangement joins TRBV28 to TRBJ1-2, with 7 bases identical to TRBD1. The CDR3 spans 14 residues. The germline V gene encodes CDR1 MDHEN and CDR2 SYDVKM. V dropped 8 bases and J dropped 0; count of bases not matched to a gene: 6. The CDR3 is CASLRGSANYGYTF. The CDR3 coding sequence is TGTGCCAGCCTCAGGGGGTCTGCTAACTATGGCTACACCTTC.

V is TRBV12-5 and J is TRBJ1-1; TRBD1 matches 8 bases. This CDR3 has 14 amino acids. J gave up 0 bases and V 5 bases, and 2 bases lay outside the gene matches. In germline, CDR1 is LGHNT, CDR2 FRNRAP. The CDR3 DNA is TGTGCTAGTGGTGACAGGGGTATGAACACTGAAGCTTTCTTT. Protein: CASGDRGMNTEAFF.